Reported below is one T cell receptor (beta chain). Seattle enrolled patients during active infection and tracked them longitudinally. Germline trimming cut 6 bases from V and 7 bases from J; bases unmatched to any gene: 8. The CDR3 contains 13 residues. Germline V gene lookup returns CDR1 SSHAT and CDR2 FNYEAQ (reference sequence). As processed by the authors: It was from reference gene primer amplification that nucleated cell counts were estimated. Clones were sequenced by immunoSEQ multiplex PCR, and TCRdb holds only the in-frame ones, with some missing. The D gene and trimming were derived from the DNA, and the V and J assignments and clone size from that table. The table includes 250,000 to 300,000 clones, about 90% detected once. These data come from a study of blood T cell repertoires in COVID-19. Background on the study: Some COVID-19 samples were acute and others convalescent; all came from the United States, Italy and Spain. The cDNA or gDNA used as material had been derived from T cells, B-cell-depleted T cells, or PBMCs.

Material for sequencing was peripheral blood. The receptor was derived from a woman aged 30 to 39 with COVID-19, enrolled during active disease. The genes are TRBV7-7 and TRBJ2-7; 8 bases match TRBD1. CDR3 bases: TGTGCCAGCAGTGGAGGACAGGGTGATGAGCAGTACTTC. Protein sequence: CASSGGQGDEQYF.